This section outlines one T cell receptor (beta chain) sequence together with its context. Its antigen is not identified. This sample is drawn from a study of regulatory and conventional T cells in RAG deficiency. Regarding the study as a whole: In Omenn syndrome, Treg and Tconv repertoires overlapped >90%. Omenn syndrome and CID/AS patients had roughly 100-fold fewer unique Treg TCR beta sequences, versus 9.5 to 10-fold elsewhere.

Only in-frame clones appear in the TCRdb table, and some are missing; sequencing was by immunoSEQ multiplex PCR. The table has some 30,000 clones, around nine tenths seen once. The CDR3 extends over 14 amino acids. Germline V gene lookup returns CDR1 SGHRS and CDR2 YFSETQ. Trimming shortened V by 1 base and J by 1 base, and 8 bases separated the two germline ends. The data were also submitted as part of a second study, on regulatory T cells. That paper notes: The primer mix had 52 TRBV and 13 TRBJ primers.

The chain uses TRBV5-1 and TRBJ1-1; D uncertain. The sequence was obtained from a human donor in good health. The specimen sequenced was CD8+ T cells sorted from blood. The CDR3 is CASSLSGANTEAFF. In nucleotides, the CDR3 is TGCGCCAGCAGCTTGTCGGGTGCGAACACTGAAGCTTTCTTT.